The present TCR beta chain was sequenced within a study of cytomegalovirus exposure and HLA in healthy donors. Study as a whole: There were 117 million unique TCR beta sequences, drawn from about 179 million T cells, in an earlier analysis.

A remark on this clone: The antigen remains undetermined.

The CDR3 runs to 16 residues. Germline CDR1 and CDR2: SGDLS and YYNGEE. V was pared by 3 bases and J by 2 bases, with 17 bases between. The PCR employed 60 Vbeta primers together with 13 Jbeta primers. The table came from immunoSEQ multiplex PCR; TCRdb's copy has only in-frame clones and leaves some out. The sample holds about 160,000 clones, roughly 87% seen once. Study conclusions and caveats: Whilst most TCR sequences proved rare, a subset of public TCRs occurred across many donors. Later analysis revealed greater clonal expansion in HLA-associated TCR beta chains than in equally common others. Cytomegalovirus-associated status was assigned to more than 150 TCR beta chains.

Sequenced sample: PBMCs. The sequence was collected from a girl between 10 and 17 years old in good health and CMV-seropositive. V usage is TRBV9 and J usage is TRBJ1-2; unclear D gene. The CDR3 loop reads CASSAYWSVSNYGYTF. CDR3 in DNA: TGTGCCAGCAGCGCTTACTGGAGTGTTTCGAACTATGGCTACACCTTC.